Each of the 18 T cell receptor beta chains below was sequenced from the same sample in a study of T cells in localized non-small cell lung cancer (dated by TCRdb to about 2020). The library was generated by the immunoSEQ multiplex PCR assay. TCRdb took this table from immuneACCESS and kept in-frame rearrangements with V and J called. Such tables lack part of the clones; where checked against another copy, unresolved V genes explain under half of the gap, and the rest is unexplained. The sample yields about 54,000 clones; around 86% were counted once. The leading ten clones occupy about 20% of the sample. Sequenced material: peripheral blood, taken before any cancer treatment. Every receptor here comes from a female donor aged 60 or older with stage II squamous cell lung carcinoma.

This chain connects TRBV4-1 to TRBJ1-4; maybe TRBD1 (6 bases). In germline, CDR1 is MGHRA, CDR2 YSYEKL. This CDR3 is 15 amino acids long. V was clipped by 4 bases and J by 0 bases, with 9 bases between them. CDR3 sequence (DNA): TGCGCCAGCAGCCTGAGGACAGCAACTAATGAAAAACTGTTTTTT. It encodes CASSLRTATNEKLFF.

V is TRBV18 and J is TRBJ2-1, with TRBD1 identical over 9 bases. This CDR3 is built from 15 residues. J was trimmed by 1 base and V by 6 bases; bases with no gene match: 4. In germline, CDR1 is KGHSH, CDR2 LQKENI. CDR3 protein: CASSLDRGSYNEQFF. The CDR3 DNA reads TGTGCCAGCTCCCTCGACAGGGGGTCCTACAATGAGCAGTTCTTC.

This chain uses TRBV18 with TRBJ1-1; a possible D gene is TRBD1 (5 bases). This CDR3 spans 15 amino acids. The ends were cut back, 0 bases at V and 4 bases at J, with 12 bases in the middle. Germline V CDR1 and CDR2: KGHSH, LQKENI. CDR3 region: CASSPPGPWSTEAFF. CDR3 DNA: TGTGCCAGCTCACCACCGGGACCTTGGAGCACTGAAGCTTTCTTT.

This clone was seen a single time. The V gene is TRBV29-1, the J gene TRBJ1-5; 10 bases match TRBD1. V dropped 6 bases and J dropped 5; count of bases not matched to a gene: 7. Germline-derived CDR1 and CDR2 are SQVTM and ANQGSEA. This CDR3 comprises 14 residues. The CDR3 DNA is TGCAGCGTGACAGGGGGCCGAGGGGATCAGCCCCAGCATTTT. Its protein product is CSVTGGRGDQPQHF.

The V call is TRBV4-3, the J call TRBJ1-2, with no clear D. The CDR3 sequence is 14 residues long. Germline assignment: CDR1 LGHNA and CDR2 YSLEER. Between the trimmed V and J ends, which lost 2 bases and 8 bases, there was a span of 15 bases. The DNA of the CDR3 is TGCGCCAGCAGCCAAAACCCAGGAGCGTTCGGCTACACCTTC. Amino acids: CASSQNPGAFGYTF.

This sequence joins TRBV5-1 and TRBJ1-1; D call uncertain. CDR1 is SGHRS and CDR2 is YFSETQ in the germline V gene. The V end lost 4 bases, the J end lost 1 base, and 14 bases lay between the germline ends. The CDR3 covers 15 residues. The CDR3 DNA follows: TGCGCCAGCAGCCCCGCCACGCCCCGGAACACTGAAGCTTTCTTT. This gives the protein CASSPATPRNTEAFF.

This clone was found a few times. The chain couples TRBV29-1 to TRBJ1-1; maybe TRBD1 (5 bases). The CDR3 contains 12 residues. Trimming cost V 7 bases and J 5 bases, with 14 bases left between them. Germline CDR1 is SQVTM and CDR2 is ANQGSEA. The CDR3 nucleotides are TGCAGCGGCGGGACTTTTGGAACTGAAGCTTTCTTT. This sequence encodes CSGGTFGTEAFF.

The gene calls are TRBV5-1 and TRBJ1-2, with 7 bases that match TRBD1. V shed 4 bases, J shed 8 bases, and the junction held 8 bases outside the gene matches. Germline V gene data show CDR1 as SGHRS and CDR2 as YFSETQ. This CDR3 contains 13 residues. The CDR3 nucleotides are TGCGCCAGCAGCAACGACAGGGTTAAAGGCTACACCTTC. Encoded protein: CASSNDRVKGYTF.

The J gene is TRBJ2-2, the V gene TRBV5-1; D perhaps matches TRBD1 (6 bases). This CDR3 has 15 residues. Germline loops: CDR1 SGHRS, CDR2 YFSETQ. Trimming shortened V by 0 bases and J by 5 bases, and 11 bases separated the two germline ends. The CDR3 bases are TGCGCCAGCAGCTTGGTGGCAGGGGCAACCGGGGAGCTGTTTTTT. It yields the protein CASSLVAGATGELFF.

The CDR3 here is CASSSTGLWTEAFF. In DNA, the CDR3 is TGTGCCAGCAGCTCGACAGGCCTATGGACTGAAGCTTTCTTT. V usage is TRBV5-6 and J usage is TRBJ1-1; D possibly corresponds to TRBD1 (6 bases). Trimming cost V 3 bases and J 5 bases, with 14 bases left between them. CDR1 is SGHDT and CDR2 is YYEEEE in the germline V gene. The CDR3 loop spans 14 amino acids.

The chain recombines TRBV5-1 with TRBJ2-7; possibly TRBD2 for D (5 bases). The V end was cut by 0 bases, the J end by 3 bases, with 13 bases between. Per germline, CDR1 SGHRS and CDR2 YFSETQ. The CDR3 has 15 residues. CDR3 sequence: CASSLDGVPGYEQYF. Written as DNA, the CDR3 is TGCGCCAGCAGCTTGGACGGGGTACCGGGCTACGAGCAGTACTTC.

The chain uses TRBV18 and TRBJ1-1; a weak D match, TRBD1 (6 bases). This CDR3 is built from 12 residues. The germline V gene encodes CDR1 KGHSH and CDR2 LQKENI. V lost 2 bases to trimming and J lost 8 bases, with 9 bases between them. The CDR3 here is CASSPIGTEAFF. As DNA, the CDR3 is TGTGCCAGCTCACCAATAGGGACAGAAGCTTTCTTT. The full variable domain, its missing parts supplied by reference TRBV18 and TRBJ1-1, is NAGVMQNPRHLVRRRGQEARLRCSPMKGHSHVYWYRQLPEEGLKFMVYLQKENIIDESGMPKERFSAEFPKEGPSILRIQQVVRGDSAAYFCASSPIGTEAFFGQGTRLTVV.

The chain carries TRBV7-2 and TRBJ2-5; no firm D call. The CDR3 is 12 residues long. V was clipped by 1 base and J by 13 bases, with 13 bases between them. The germline V gene has CDR1 SGHTA and CDR2 FQGNSA. In DNA, the CDR3 is TGTGCCAGCAGCTTAGTGGTCTCGCACCCGTACTTC. This sequence encodes CASSLVVSHPYF.

CDR3 DNA sequence: TGTGCAAGTCGCCTCCAGAATGAGCAGTTCTTC. Protein: CASRLQNEQFF. J is TRBJ2-1 and V is TRBV12-2; TRBD1 reflects the table's D call only, with no check against the DNA. TRBV12-2 is tagged as a pseudogene. This CDR3 spans 11 amino acids.

This chain connects TRBV6-1 to TRBJ2-7, with a tentative D call TRBD1 (5 bases). In germline, CDR1 is MNHNS, CDR2 SASEGT. This CDR3 comprises 13 residues. Trimming stripped 11 bases from V and 3 bases from J, with 17 bases between. The CDR3 sequence is CAGVKGLGYEQYF. DNA for the CDR3: TGTGCCGGTGTAAAGGGGCTCGGCTACGAGCAGTACTTC.

The chain links TRBV9 to TRBJ1-1, with unresolved D. V dropped 4 bases and J dropped 1 base, with 8 bases sitting between them. CDR3 length: 13 amino acids. Germline V gene data show CDR1 as SGDLS and CDR2 as YYNGEE. The CDR3 spells CASSSLANTEAFF. As DNA, the CDR3 is TGTGCCAGCAGCTCCCTGGCGAACACTGAAGCTTTCTTT.

The sample holds many counts of this clone. The chain links TRBV6-5 to TRBJ1-1, with 7 bases fitting TRBD1. Trimming cost V 5 bases and J 7 bases; bases outside gene matches: 7. From germline, CDR1 is MNHEY and CDR2 SVGAGI. The CDR3 covers 13 residues. CDR3 residues: CASSQGDSLEAFF. CDR3 in DNA: TGTGCCAGCAGTCAAGGGGACAGCCTTGAAGCTTTCTTT.

The genes are TRBV27 and TRBJ2-4; a possible D gene is TRBD1 (6 bases). The V end was cut by 3 bases, the J end by 11 bases, with 11 bases between. The CDR3 has 12 residues. Germline assignment: CDR1 MNHEY and CDR2 SMNVEV (reference sequence). The DNA for the CDR3 is TGTGCCAGCAGTTTTCAAGCAGGGGTTCAGTACTTC. It is translated as CASSFQAGVQYF.